A selection of T cell receptor beta chains follows, all from one sample in a study of draining lymph node invasion in breast cancer. MiXCR, run by TCRdb on the bulk RNA-seq reads, gives a single entry per CDR3 protein. This sample has almost 3,000 distinct CDR3 sequences, with around 83% found just once. The material sequenced was sorted memory CD4+ effector T cells from a lymph node. Receptors were obtained from a female donor with luminal breast cancer. CDR3s include the opening cysteine and the closing phenylalanine or tryptophan. D genes are given only for firm matches. Not all rows give a size; the values are once, few, many and, for expanded clones, a class.

V: TRBV7-2; size: -; J: TRBJ1-1; D: TRBD1; CDR3: CASSLGQGDWGTEAFF; DNA: TGTGCCAGCAGCCTTGGACAGGGAGACTGGGGCACTGAAGCTTTCTTT
V: TRBV29-1; size: -; J: TRBJ1-5; D: TRBD1; CDR3: CSVLTGSGDQPQHF; DNA: TGCAGCGTTCTGACAGGGAGTGGCGATCAGCCCCAGCATTTT
V: TRBV19; size: -; J: TRBJ1-3; D: -; CDR3: CASSRDRDTGNTIYF; DNA: TGTGCCAGTTCGAGGGACCGGGACACTGGAAACACCATATATTTT
V: TRBV19; size: -; J: TRBJ2-3; D: TRBD2; CDR3: CASNGGRSTDTQYF; DNA: TGTGCCAGTAACGGCGGGAGAAGCACAGATACGCAGTATTTT
V: TRBV30; size: -; J: TRBJ2-4; D: TRBD1; CDR3: CAWSRGQAKNIQYF; DNA: TGTGCCTGGAGCAGGGGGCAAGCCAAAAACATTCAGTACTTC
V: TRBV4-1; size: -; J: TRBJ1-4; D: -; CDR3: CASSQITGGKKLFF; DNA: TGCGCCAGCAGCCAAATCACAGGAGGAAAAAAACTGTTTTTT
V: TRBV5-1; size: large; J: TRBJ2-1; D: TRBD2; CDR3: CASSLTPYGTSGDNEQFF; DNA: TGCGCCAGCAGCCTGACCCCCTATGGGACTAGCGGGGACAATGAGCAGTTCTTC
V: TRBV19; size: -; J: TRBJ1-5; D: TRBD1; CDR3: CASSIGRRDRGDQPQHF; DNA: TGTGCCAGTAGTATAGGACGCCGGGACAGGGGAGATCAGCCCCAGCATTTT
V: TRBV5-1; size: large; J: TRBJ1-4; D: TRBD1; CDR3: CASSWGQGEGEKLFF; DNA: TGCGCCAGCAGCTGGGGACAGGGCGAAGGTGAAAAACTGTTTTTT
V: TRBV28; size: -; J: TRBJ1-3; D: TRBD1; CDR3: CASSLLPGQGGNTIYF; DNA: TGTGCCAGCAGTTTACTACCGGGACAGGGAGGAAACACCATATATTTT
V: TRBV11-1; size: -; J: TRBJ2-2; D: -; CDR3: CASNDLRGGPNTGELFF; DNA: TGTGCCAGCAACGACCTACGCGGGGGCCCGAACACCGGGGAGCTGTTTTTT
V: TRBV20-1; size: -; J: TRBJ2-1; D: TRBD2; CDR3: CSAPMGTSGFEQFF; DNA: TGCAGTGCTCCGATGGGGACTAGCGGCTTTGAGCAGTTCTTC
V: TRBV11-2; size: -; J: TRBJ2-1; D: TRBD2; CDR3: CASSFGTSGAYNEQFF; DNA: TGTGCCAGCAGCTTTGGGACTAGCGGGGCGTACAATGAGCAGTTCTTC
V: TRBV20-1; size: -; J: TRBJ1-4; D: -; CDR3: CSARGLKEKLFF; DNA: TGCAGTGCTAGGGGGCTAAAAGAAAAACTGTTTTTT
V: TRBV5-1; size: -; J: TRBJ1-1; D: TRBD1; CDR3: CASSLGTGETFF; DNA: TGCGCCAGCAGCTTAGGGACAGGGGAAACTTTCTTT
V: TRBV24-1; size: -; J: TRBJ1-1; D: TRBD1; CDR3: CATRGQGVGEAFF; DNA: TGTGCCACCAGAGGACAGGGGGTGGGTGAAGCTTTCTTT
V: TRBV7-2; size: -; J: TRBJ1-2; D: -; CDR3: CASSSGSGYGYTF; DNA: TGTGCCAGCAGCTCAGGGTCAGGCTATGGCTACACCTTC
V: TRBV9; size: -; J: TRBJ1-1; D: -; CDR3: CASSAASGGRTEAFF; DNA: TGTGCCAGCAGCGCAGCTAGTGGGGGGCGGACTGAAGCTTTCTTT
V: TRBV12-3/TRBV12-4; size: -; J: TRBJ1-5; D: -; CDR3: CASIRGDSNQPQHF; DNA: TGTGCCAGCATTAGAGGGGACAGCAATCAGCCCCAGCATTTT
V: TRBV6-2/TRBV6-3; size: -; J: TRBJ1-2; D: -; CDR3: CASSYDGPNYGYTF; DNA: TGTGCCAGCAGTTACGACGGACCTAACTATGGCTACACCTTC
V: TRBV3-1; size: -; J: TRBJ2-1; D: TRBD1; CDR3: CASSQENRGQLSEQFF; DNA: TGTGCCAGCAGCCAAGAAAACAGGGGGCAACTATCTGAGCAGTTCTTC
V: TRBV5-1; size: -; J: TRBJ2-4; D: -; CDR3: CASSPGQGSNIQYF; DNA: TGCGCCAGCAGCCCCGGCCAGGGGAGCAACATTCAGTACTTC
V: TRBV7-6; size: -; J: TRBJ2-7; D: TRBD1; CDR3: CASSLAGQSTYEQYF; DNA: TGTGCCAGCAGCTTAGCGGGACAGTCAACCTACGAGCAGTACTTC
V: TRBV9; size: few; J: TRBJ2-7; D: TRBD2; CDR3: CASSAQGLAGGYEQYF; DNA: TGTGCCAGCAGCGCCCAGGGACTAGCGGGAGGCTACGAGCAGTACTTC
V: TRBV20-1; size: -; J: TRBJ2-7; D: TRBD1; CDR3: CSAREAGGSYEQYF; DNA: TGCAGTGCTAGAGAGGCAGGGGGTAGCTACGAGCAGTACTTC
V: TRBV4-3; size: -; J: TRBJ1-5; D: TRBD1; CDR3: CASSQVHQGGNQPQHF; DNA: TGCGCCAGCAGCCAAGTACATCAGGGGGGCAATCAGCCCCAGCATTTT
V: TRBV19; size: -; J: TRBJ1-2; D: -; CDR3: CATLTGNYGYTF; DNA: TGTGCCACACTTACCGGGAACTATGGCTACACCTTC
V: TRBV15; size: few; J: TRBJ1-1; D: TRBD1; CDR3: CATSRDPGTVNTEAFF; DNA: TGTGCCACCAGCAGAGATCCAGGGACAGTGAACACTGAAGCTTTCTTT
V: TRBV12-3/TRBV12-4; size: -; J: TRBJ2-1; D: TRBD1; CDR3: CASRFQGAHEQFF; DNA: TGTGCCAGCAGGTTCCAGGGGGCGCATGAGCAGTTCTTC
V: TRBV4-2; size: -; J: TRBJ2-3; D: TRBD1; CDR3: CASSPTPGTGAPDTQYF; DNA: TGTGCCAGCAGCCCGACCCCCGGGACAGGGGCCCCAGATACGCAGTATTTT
V: TRBV7-2; size: -; J: TRBJ1-2; D: -; CDR3: CASSLMSGPGGYTF; DNA: TGTGCCAGCAGCCTTATGTCCGGGCCGGGTGGCTACACCTTC
V: TRBV7-8; size: -; J: TRBJ2-7; D: -; CDR3: CASSLGPPQSSYEQYF; DNA: TGTGCCAGCAGCTTGGGACCGCCTCAAAGCTCCTACGAGCAGTACTTC
V: TRBV4-1; size: -; J: TRBJ1-2; D: TRBD1; CDR3: CASSQEPDRRRYGYTF; DNA: TGCGCCAGCAGCCAAGAACCGGACAGGCGCCGCTATGGCTACACCTTC
V: TRBV20-1; size: -; J: TRBJ1-5; D: -; CDR3: CSGKTCTGANQPQHF; DNA: TGCAGTGGCAAAACGTGTACAGGCGCAAATCAGCCCCAGCATTTT
V: TRBV5-1; size: -; J: TRBJ1-2; D: TRBD1; CDR3: CASSLGQGKSGYTF; DNA: TGCGCCAGCAGCTTGGGACAGGGAAAATCTGGCTACACCTTC
V: TRBV7-9; size: -; J: TRBJ1-1; D: -; CDR3: CASSLAGDAEAFF; DNA: TGTGCCAGCAGTTTAGCAGGGGATGCTGAAGCTTTCTTT
V: TRBV4-2; size: -; J: TRBJ2-2; D: -; CDR3: CASSQATGRTGELFF; DNA: TGTGCCAGCAGCCAGGCCACGGGGAGGACCGGGGAGCTGTTTTTT
V: TRBV18; size: few; J: TRBJ2-7; D: -; CDR3: CASSPNPAQLYEQYF; DNA: TGTGCCAGCTCACCAAACCCGGCACAACTCTACGAGCAGTACTTC
V: TRBV12-3/TRBV12-4; size: few; J: TRBJ2-7; D: -; CDR3: CASSLAGRGTYEQYF; DNA: TGTGCCAGCAGTTTAGCCGGACGGGGAACCTACGAGCAGTACTTC
V: TRBV4-2; size: -; J: TRBJ1-2; D: -; CDR3: CASSQDPSRNYGYTF; DNA: TGTGCCAGCAGCCAAGATCCCAGTCGGAACTATGGCTACACCTTC
V: TRBV9; size: -; J: TRBJ1-2; D: TRBD1; CDR3: CASSSPDRGIYGYTF; DNA: TGTGCCAGCAGCTCCCCGGACAGGGGAATCTATGGCTACACCTTC
V: TRBV20-1; size: -; J: TRBJ2-1; D: TRBD2; CDR3: CSANPMAGDSYNEQFF; DNA: TGCAGTGCTAATCCCATGGCGGGAGACTCCTACAATGAGCAGTTCTTC
V: TRBV6-1; size: -; J: TRBJ2-5; D: -; CDR3: CASSEGGREETQYF; DNA: TGTGCCAGCAGTGAAGGTGGCAGGGAAGAGACCCAGTACTTC
V: TRBV12-3/TRBV12-4; size: -; J: TRBJ2-3; D: -; CDR3: CASSRARLSSTDTQYF; DNA: TGTGCCAGCAGCCGTGCGAGGCTGTCTAGCACAGATACGCAGTATTTT
V: TRBV12-3/TRBV12-4; size: -; J: TRBJ2-7; D: -; CDR3: CASSSATGYEQYF; DNA: TGTGCCAGCAGTTCCGCGACAGGCTACGAGCAGTACTTC